Presented here are 4 T cell receptor beta chains from one specimen sequenced in a study of response to subunit inactivated influenza vaccine. From the RT-PCR reads, TCRdb called clonotypes with MiXCR, one entry per CDR3 protein. This sample has about 800,000 distinct CDR3 sequences, with 21% found just once. The sequenced sample was PBMCs from blood, obtained approximately 5 days after vaccination. These receptors originate from a man aged 45 to 65 who received an inactivated influenza vaccine.

This CDR3 reads CSASGLADTYEQYF. CDR3 sequence (DNA): TGCAGTGCTAGTGGACTAGCTGACACCTACGAGCAGTACTTC. The J gene is TRBJ2-7, the V gene TRBV20-1; 8 nucleotides agree with TRBD2. CDR1 and CDR2 (germline): DFQATT, SNEGSKA (reference sequence). The CDR3 has 14 residues. Trimming at V came to 3 bases and at J to 2 bases, leaving 6 bases not matched to a gene.

The chain uses TRBV7-2 and TRBJ2-7; 8 nucleotides match TRBD1. CDR3 length: 14 amino acids. Per germline, CDR1 SGHTA and CDR2 FQGNSA. With V trimmed by 5 bases and J by 0 bases, 3 bases remained unmatched. The CDR3 DNA follows: TGTGCCAGCAGCCAGGGACAGGCCTCCTACGAGCAGTACTTC. This encodes CASSQGQASYEQYF.

The chain combines TRBV7-2 with TRBJ2-7, with 8 bases identical to TRBD1. The CDR3 has 15 amino acids. V was pared by 5 bases and J by 4 bases, with 10 bases of the junction left unmatched. CDR1 is SGHTA, CDR2 FQGNSA, per germline. CDR3 sequence reads: CASSVLSDREYEQYF. As DNA, the CDR3 is TGTGCCAGCAGCGTTCTTTCGGACAGGGAATACGAGCAGTACTTC.

The sample holds a few counts of this clonotype. The chain recombines TRBV7-2 with TRBJ2-3; 13 bases fit TRBD2. The CDR3 is 14 residues long. The V segment lost 4 bases and the J segment 8 bases; nucleotides outside the gene matches: 3. The germline CDR1 and CDR2 sequences are SGHTA and FQGNSA. The CDR3 nucleotides read TGTGCCAGCAGCTCGGGACTAGCGGGAAGTACGCAGTATTTT. Amino acid sequence: CASSSGLAGSTQYF.